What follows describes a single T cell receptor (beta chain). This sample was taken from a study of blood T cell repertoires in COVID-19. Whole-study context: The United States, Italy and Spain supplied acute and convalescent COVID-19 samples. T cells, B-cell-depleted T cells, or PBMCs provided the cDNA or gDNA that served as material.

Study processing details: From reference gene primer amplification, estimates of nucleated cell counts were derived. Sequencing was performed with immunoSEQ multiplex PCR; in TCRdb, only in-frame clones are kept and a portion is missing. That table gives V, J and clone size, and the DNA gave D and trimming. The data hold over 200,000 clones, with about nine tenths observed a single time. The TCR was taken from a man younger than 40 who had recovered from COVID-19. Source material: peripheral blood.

For the CDR3, the DNA is TGTGCCAGCAGTTACATGGACAGGAAAAGCTCCTACGAGCAGTACTTC. This gives the protein CASSYMDRKSSYEQYF. J is TRBJ2-7 and V is TRBV6-5; TRBD1 aligns across 7 bases. Germline CDR1 reads MNHEY; CDR2 reads SVGAGI. V was clipped by 2 bases and J by 0 bases; unmatched bases: 7. This CDR3 has 16 amino acids.